This entry concerns a single TCR beta chain. Next came a second PCR, run for roughly 7 to 12 cycles, which used a sample-barcoded 5' primer along with a J-beta primer mix. TCRdb independently ran MiXCR on the 5' RACE reads; one entry per CDR3 protein. The sample consists of around 670,000 distinct CDR3 sequences, approximately 30% of them appearing once. This CDR3 region has 14 residues. Germline trimming cut 6 bases from V and 2 bases from J; bases unmatched to any gene: 9. Germline values: CDR1 DFQATT, CDR2 SNEGSKA (reference sequence). The data are from a study of blood T cells in healthy people across ages.

The sequenced material came from blood. The sequence derives from an elderly woman in good health. This chain connects TRBV20-1 to TRBJ2-7; 8 bases are shared with TRBD1. CDR3 nucleotide sequence: TGCAGTGCGCCAAACCAGGGGGCTGCCTACGAGCAGTACTTC. Translated, it gives CSAPNQGAAYEQYF.